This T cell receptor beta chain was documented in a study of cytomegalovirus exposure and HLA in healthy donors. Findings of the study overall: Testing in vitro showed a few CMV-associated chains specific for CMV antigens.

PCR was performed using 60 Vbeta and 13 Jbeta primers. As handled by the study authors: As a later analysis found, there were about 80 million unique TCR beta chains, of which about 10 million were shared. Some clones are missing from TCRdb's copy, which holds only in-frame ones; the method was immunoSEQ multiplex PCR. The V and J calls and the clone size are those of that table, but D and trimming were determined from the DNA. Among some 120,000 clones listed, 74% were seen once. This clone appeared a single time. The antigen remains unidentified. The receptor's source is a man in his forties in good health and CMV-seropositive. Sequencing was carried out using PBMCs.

As DNA, the CDR3 is TGTGCCAGCAGCCAGACAGGACCGATGAACACCGGGGAGCTGTTTTTT. Residues: CASSQTGPMNTGELFF. The chain is built from TRBV7-8 and TRBJ2-2; the D gene is possibly TRBD1 (6 bases). Trimming cost V 5 bases and J 1 base, with 14 bases left between them. Germline CDR1 SGHVS, CDR2 FQNEAQ. The CDR3 totals 16 residues.